This TCR beta chain was observed in a study of identical twins. In its sample, this clonotype was seen many times. Its antigen is undetermined. Template switching, a step in the protocol, added a universal primer site, and cDNA carried unique molecular identifiers. TCRdb processed the 5' RACE reads anew with MiXCR; each CDR3 protein has one entry. The table has about 430,000 distinct CDR3 sequences, roughly 18% seen once. Findings and caveats of the study: Researchers reported excess low generation probability among twin-shared out-of-frame alpha sequences. Beta out-of-frame sequences showed weaker excess twin sharing.

This TCR derives from a man aged 50-60 years in good health. Source material: naive T cells sorted from blood.

The chain's CDR3 is CASKGPRSNQPQHF. DNA of the CDR3: TGTGCCAGCAAGGGCCCCAGGAGCAATCAGCCCCAGCATTTT. The chain carries TRBV2 and TRBJ1-5, with unresolved D. The germline V gene has CDR1 SNHLY and CDR2 FYNNEI. With 7 bases removed from V and 1 base from J, the gap between germline ends came to 11 bases. The CDR3 has 14 amino acids. The full variable domain, completed using reference TRBV2 and TRBJ1-5, is EPEVTQTPSHQVTQMGQEVILRCVPISNHLYFYWYRQILGQKVEFLVSFYNNEISEKSEIFDDQFSVERPDGSNFTLKIRSTKLEDSAMYFCASKGPRSNQPQHFGDGTRLSIL.